Listed below are T cell receptor beta chains from one sample, sequenced in a study of regulatory T cells in long-lasting Graves disease. TCRdb independently ran MiXCR on the multiplex PCR reads; one entry per CDR3 protein. Here the sample spans roughly 560,000 distinct CDR3 sequences, roughly 16% being singletons. Another study also made use of these data, one on T cells in Graves' hyperthyroidism and ophthalmopathy.

This sample comprised peripheral blood mononuclear cells (PBMCs), obtained at new diagnosis, from a patient treated with antithyroid drugs. All receptors come from a woman aged 35-65 years with Graves disease. The CDR3 runs from the conserved cysteine through the conserved F or W. A D gene is named only where the DNA matches it firmly. Expanded clones are given a class, and other clones once, few, many or no size at all.

j_call,d_call,clone_size,v_call,cdr3_aa,cdr3_nt
TRBJ1-5,TRBD1,many,TRBV20-1,CSAQDGTVNQPQHF,TGCAGTGCTCAAGACGGGACAGTGAATCAGCCCCAGCATTTT
TRBJ2-1,-,many,TRBV19,CASRREGYNEQFF,TGTGCCAGTAGACGGGAAGGGTACAATGAGCAGTTCTTC
TRBJ1-2,-,many,TRBV6-2/TRBV6-3,CASSSQGALGGYTF,TGTGCCAGCAGTTCCCAGGGAGCCCTTGGGGGCTACACCTTC
TRBJ2-1,-,many,TRBV7-9,CASSSPTASSYNEQFF,TGTGCCAGCAGCTCCCCGACTGCTAGCTCCTACAATGAGCAGTTCTTC
TRBJ1-6,-,few,TRBV12-5,CASGLPTNHGHNSPLHF,TGTGCTAGTGGTTTGCCGACAAACCACGGTCATAATTCACCCCTCCACTTT
TRBJ2-1,-,many,TRBV6-1,CATAPLGSYNEQFF,TGTGCCACCGCCCCACTGGGGTCCTACAATGAGCAGTTCTTC
TRBJ1-5,TRBD1,-,TRBV28,CARGQEIGNQPQHF,TGTGCCAGAGGACAGGAAATCGGCAATCAGCCCCAGCATTTT
TRBJ1-1,-,few,TRBV19,CASEEGNTEAFF,TGTGCCAGTGAGGAGGGGAACACTGAAGCTTTCTTT
TRBJ1-2,TRBD1,-,TRBV19,CASSPRQGMSYGYTF,TGTGCCAGTAGTCCCCGACAGGGAATGAGCTACGGCTACACCTTC
TRBJ2-1,TRBD1,-,TRBV18,CASSRNGQAGYNEQFF,TGTGCCAGCTCGCGCAACGGACAGGCCGGCTACAATGAGCAGTTCTTC
TRBJ1-2,-,-,TRBV2,CASSEEGRSRGYTF,TGTGCCAGCAGTGAAGAGGGACGCTCTCGCGGCTACACCTTC
TRBJ2-3,-,many,TRBV7-9,CASSSIGASTDTQYF,TGTGCCAGCAGTTCAATCGGGGCTAGCACAGATACGCAGTATTTT
TRBJ1-2,-,many,TRBV18,CASSRPGGSYGYTF,TGTGCCAGCTCCCGCCCCGGAGGGAGCTATGGCTACACCTTC
TRBJ1-4,-,few,TRBV2,CASSERVGVRVSEKLFF,TGTGCCAGCAGTGAAAGGGTAGGGGTCAGGGTGAGCGAAAAACTGTTTTTT
TRBJ2-1,TRBD2,few,TRBV10-3,CATQPGGTDEQFF,TGTGCCACTCAACCGGGAGGCACGGATGAGCAGTTCTTC
TRBJ2-5,TRBD2,few,TRBV2,CASSPLLAGAQETQYF,TGTGCCAGCAGTCCACTACTAGCGGGGGCCCAAGAGACCCAGTACTTC
TRBJ1-5,TRBD1,many,TRBV6-1,CASNLRGTGAPNQPQHF,TGTGCCAGCAACCTGAGGGGGACAGGGGCACCCAATCAGCCCCAGCATTTT
TRBJ1-6,TRBD1,-,TRBV7-3,CASSRQGDGSPLHF,TGTGCCAGCAGCCGACAGGGAGACGGTTCACCCCTCCACTTT